This passage covers 18 T cell receptor beta chains from one sample sequenced in a study of HIV-infected patients and healthy controls. cDNA was made from about 480 ng RNA using alpha and beta constant primers. Each of the alpha and beta chains got its own library through chain-specific third strand synthesis with indices. A single record per CDR3 protein comes from TCRdb applying MiXCR to the 5' RACE reads. The sample contains 7,000 to 8,500 distinct CDR3 sequences, about 6.3% of which appear only once. Whole blood was used without fractionation, so all unsorted peripheral T cells were included. The sequenced sample was blood, obtained before antiretroviral therapy. Source of these receptors: an adult with HIV infection.

The chain employs TRBV4-3 and TRBJ1-2; D not certain. The V end was cut by 0 bases, the J end by 3 bases, with 11 bases between. This CDR3 has 15 amino acids. Per the germline V gene, CDR1 is LGHNA and CDR2 is YSLEER. CDR3 loop: CASSQDFQEDYGYTF. CDR3 DNA sequence: TGCGCCAGCAGCCAAGATTTCCAGGAGGACTATGGCTACACCTTC.

J is TRBJ2-6 and V is TRBV11-2; D is ambiguous. Germline V lookup: CDR1 SGHAT, CDR2 FQNNGV. V lost 4 bases, J lost 4 bases, and 11 bases lay in between. CDR3 length: 15 amino acids. CDR3 sequence reads: CASSSPLAGANVLTF. CDR3 sequence (DNA): TGTGCCAGCAGCTCCCCCCTCGCGGGGGCCAACGTCCTGACTTTC.

This clonotype appeared many times. The rearrangement uses TRBV5-1 and TRBJ2-1; 8 bases map to TRBD2. J lost 0 bases, V lost 4 bases, and 6 bases had no gene match. Germline V gene lookup returns CDR1 SGHRS and CDR2 YFSETQ. The CDR3 is 16 residues long. The CDR3 nucleotides are TGCGCCAGCAGCCCCGAGGCGGGGGGCTCCTACAATGAGCAGTTCTTC. Amino acid sequence: CASSPEAGGSYNEQFF.

In its sample, this clonotype was seen many times. This chain joins TRBV6-1 and TRBJ2-3; either TRBD1 or TRBD2 may supply D (6 bases each). CDR3 length equals 16 residues. CDR1 MNHNS and CDR2 SASEGT come from the germline V gene. V was trimmed by 3 bases and J by 0 bases, leaving 13 bases between them. CDR3 DNA sequence: TGTGCCAGCAGTGACTGGGGGCTAGCGAGCACAGATACGCAGTATTTT. It yields the protein CASSDWGLASTDTQYF.

This clonotype is medium-sized in the sample. The genes are TRBV5-1 and TRBJ2-3; D uncertain. CDR1 is SGHRS and CDR2 is YFSETQ in the germline V gene. This CDR3 region has 12 residues. V was clipped by 0 bases and J by 4 bases, with 3 bases between them. In nucleotides, the CDR3 is TGCGCCAGCAGCTTGGATGCAGATACGCAGTATTTT. It codes for CASSLDADTQYF.

The gene calls are TRBV19 and TRBJ1-1; D remains unclear. CDR3 length: 13 amino acids. The germline V and J ends were trimmed by 1 base and 4 bases, with 7 bases remaining between them. Germline-derived CDR1 and CDR2 are LNHDA and SQIVND (reference sequence). Here the CDR3 DNA reads TGTGCCAGTAGTATAGGACTGTTCACTGAAGCTTTCTTT. The encoded protein is CASSIGLFTEAFF.

This clonotype has at least ten counts. This chain uses TRBV2 with TRBJ1-6; a possible D gene is TRBD1 (6 bases). There are 15 residues in the CDR3. CDR1 SNHLY and CDR2 FYNNEI come from the germline V gene. The V gene lost 5 bases and the J gene lost 10 bases, with 18 bases spanning the gap. Written as DNA, the CDR3 is TGTGCCAGCAGTCCCCAACAGGGAGCGCAGTCACCCCTCCACTTT. It codes for CASSPQQGAQSPLHF.

This clonotype showed up just a few times. The genes are TRBV5-1 and TRBJ2-5; no definite D call. Germline V gene sequence: CDR1 SGHRS, CDR2 YFSETQ. This CDR3 has 11 residues. Trimming stripped 2 bases from V and 1 base from J, with 0 bases between. CDR3 loop: CASSFQETQYF. In DNA form, the CDR3 reads TGCGCCAGCAGCTTCCAAGAGACCCAGTACTTC.

This clonotype was recorded at least ten times. V is TRBV3-1 and J is TRBJ1-1; D not resolved. The CDR3 is 17 amino acids. V gave up 0 bases and J gave up 0 bases, with 14 bases separating them. Germline assignment: CDR1 LGHDT and CDR2 YNNKEL (reference sequence). CDR3 residues: CASSQDVTEFMNTEAFF. CDR3 coding DNA: TGTGCCAGCAGCCAAGATGTTACAGAATTTATGAACACTGAAGCTTTCTTT.

This clonotype was recorded at least ten times. The chain has TRBV6-5 and TRBJ2-7, with D perhaps matching TRBD2 (6 bases). The V gene lost 6 bases and the J gene lost 3 bases, with 18 bases spanning the gap. Per the germline V gene, CDR1 is MNHEY and CDR2 is SVGAGI. This CDR3 has 15 residues. The CDR3 nucleotides are TGTGCCAGCAGGCCGGGACTCCCGGCGAACTACGAGCAGTACTTC. This gives the protein CASRPGLPANYEQYF.

This clonotype is deemed large. The V call is TRBV9, the J call TRBJ2-3; TRBD2 matches 10 bases. The germline CDR1 and CDR2 sequences are SGDLS and YYNGEE. J lost 5 bases, V lost 3 bases, and 3 bases had no gene match. The CDR3 sequence is 14 residues long. As DNA, the CDR3 is TGTGCCAGCAGCGGGCCTAGCGGGGGAGATACGCAGTATTTT. Translating gives CASSGPSGGDTQYF. Together with reference TRBV9 and TRBJ2-3, the CDR3 gives the full variable domain: DSGVTQTPKHLITATGQRVTLRCSPRSGDLSVYWYQQSLDQGLQFLIQYYNGEERAKGNILERFSAQQFPDLHSELNLSSLELGDSALYFCASSGPSGGDTQYFGPGTRLTVL.

Sample share makes this clonotype medium-sized. The chain recombines TRBV6-5 with TRBJ2-3; the D gene could be TRBD1 or TRBD2 (5 bases each). The ends were cut back, 8 bases at V and 0 bases at J, with 6 bases in the middle. The CDR3 contains 12 residues. From germline, CDR1 is MNHEY and CDR2 SVGAGI. Here the CDR3 DNA reads TGTGCCAGCTGGGACAGCACAGATACGCAGTATTTT. Amino acid sequence: CASWDSTDTQYF.

J is TRBJ2-2 and V is TRBV27, with a weak D call TRBD1 (6 bases). Between the trimmed V and J ends, which lost 6 bases and 3 bases, there was a span of 20 bases. The V gene's germline CDR1 is MNHEY and CDR2 SMNVEV (reference sequence). The CDR3 runs to 17 residues. The CDR3 DNA reads as TGTGCCAGCAGGGCGGTGGGGCAGGGGATTTACACCGGGGAGCTGTTTTTT. Its translation: CASRAVGQGIYTGELFF.

This clonotype was counted ten times or more. The chain is built from TRBV6-1 and TRBJ2-4, with TRBD1 identical over 8 bases. Germline lookup yields CDR1 MNHNS and CDR2 SASEGT. The V and J ends lost 4 bases and 16 bases, in that order; junction bases with no gene match: 12. The length of the CDR3 is 13 residues. The CDR3 nucleotides are TGTGCCAGCAGTGGGTATGACAGGGGAAATAGTTACTTC. Encoded protein: CASSGYDRGNSYF.

This clonotype rates as medium-sized. Here the CDR3 reads CASSFALTYEQYF. The CDR3 DNA reads TGTGCCAGCAGTTTTGCACTTACCTACGAGCAGTACTTC. The chain is built from TRBV12-3 or TRBV12-4 and TRBJ2-7, with D unresolved. This CDR3 contains 13 residues. The germline V and J ends were trimmed by 3 bases and 2 bases, with 8 bases remaining between them.

By share, this clonotype counts as medium-sized. The chain employs TRBV27 and TRBJ2-5; D gene uncertain. Germline values: CDR1 MNHEY, CDR2 SMNVEV (reference sequence). The CDR3 extends over 13 amino acids. V was shortened by 1 base and J by 7 bases, with 10 bases between the two germline ends. The CDR3 loop reads CASSLFRSATQYF. The CDR3 bases are TGTGCCAGCAGTTTATTTCGAAGCGCGACCCAGTACTTC.

This clonotype was picked up many times. This CDR3 reads CASSTDRVSSYNSPLHF. In DNA, the CDR3 is TGTGCCAGCAGCACCGACAGGGTCAGCTCCTATAATTCACCCCTCCACTTT. The chain has TRBV9 and TRBJ1-6, with 7 bases identical to TRBD1. CDR1 and CDR2 from the germline V gene are SGDLS and YYNGEE. Unmatched junction bases numbered 7, after V lost 4 bases and J lost 0 bases. The CDR3 sequence is 17 residues long. The full variable domain, rest sourced from reference TRBV9 and TRBJ1-6, is DSGVTQTPKHLITATGQRVTLRCSPRSGDLSVYWYQQSLDQGLQFLIQYYNGEERAKGNILERFSAQQFPDLHSELNLSSLELGDSALYFCASSTDRVSSYNSPLHFGNGTRLTVT.

This clonotype has ten or more counts. V usage is TRBV7-3 and J usage is TRBJ2-3, with TRBD2 matching over 7 bases. Trimming at V came to 2 bases and at J to 0 bases, leaving 2 bases not matched to a gene. The CDR3 extends over 15 amino acids. Germline CDR1 and CDR2: SGHTA and FQGTGA. The CDR3 DNA follows: TGTGCCAGCAGCTTAGCGGGGGAAAGCACAGATACGCAGTATTTT. Translation gives CASSLAGESTDTQYF.